This T cell receptor (beta chain) was profiled in a study of T-cell memory formation after mild COVID-19. Study-level background: Each donor largely had its own TCR clusters. Study-wide findings and caveats: Pre-infection memory contained some responding clones, which suggested that cross-reactive memory had joined. There was a balanced CD4/CD8 profile in clones contracting day 15 to 85, and later expanders leaned CD4+.

TCRdb reprocessed the 5' RACE reads via MiXCR and lists one record per CDR3 protein. The sample carries 350,000 to 450,000 distinct CDR3 sequences, approximately 25% recorded once. This clonotype has at least ten counts. Its antigen is still unknown. The CDR3 spans 15 residues. V shed 6 bases and J shed 4 bases, with 18 bases lying between them. The source material was PBMCs or a T cell subset sorted from them (not recorded which). This receptor was identified in an adult woman who had mild COVID-19 (a few samples of this study predate the infection). Cell type and time point are not known. This sequence joins TRBV12-3 or TRBV12-4 and TRBJ1-2, with D uncertain. CDR3: CASSLQQTKIYGYTF. Written as DNA, the CDR3 is TGTGCCAGCAGCCTACAGCAGACGAAAATCTATGGCTACACCTTC.